This TCR beta chain was sequenced for a study of T-cell memory formation after mild COVID-19. This CDR3 has 14 amino acids. Unmatched junction bases numbered 5, after V lost 1 base and J lost 2 bases. Germline values: CDR1 DFQATT, CDR2 SNEGSKA (reference sequence). TCRdb itself ran the 5' RACE reads through MiXCR, one entry per CDR3 protein. The sample contains around 300,000 distinct CDR3 sequences, about an eighth of which appear only once. The sequenced sample consisted of PBMCs or a T cell subset sorted from them (not recorded which). The receptor's source is a man aged 18 to 30 who had mild COVID-19 (a few samples of this study predate the infection). Cell type and time point are not known. V usage is TRBV20-1 and J usage is TRBJ2-7; TRBD1 matches at 7 bases. The CDR3 DNA reads TGCAGTGCTAGAGTAGCAGGGGGAACCTACGAGCAGTACTTC. It codes for CSARVAGGTYEQYF.